This is a list of T cell receptor beta chains from one sample in a study of control samples from healthy donors and cancer patients. Some clones are missing from TCRdb's copy, which holds only in-frame ones; the method was immunoSEQ multiplex PCR. This repertoire shows some 130,000 clones, 90% found once; its top ten account for around 2.5%. Input material: blood. The origin of the receptors is a man aged 40-49 years in good health. Both conserved end residues are part of each CDR3. A D gene is named only where the DNA matches it firmly. Rows give clone size only sometimes, using once, few, many, or a class for an expanded clone.

clone size: -; D gene: TRBD1; V gene: TRBV4-2; J gene: TRBJ1-5; CDR3 protein: CASSQQTGGSSNQPQHF; CDR3 DNA: TGTGCCAGCAGCCAGCAGACAGGGGGCTCGAGCAATCAGCCCCAGCATTTT
clone size: -; D gene: -; V gene: TRBV30; J gene: TRBJ1-4; CDR3 protein: CAWSVLAGYNEKLFF; CDR3 DNA: TGTGCCTGGAGTGTGTTGGCAGGGTATAATGAAAAACTGTTTTTT
clone size: -; D gene: TRBD1; V gene: TRBV7-9; J gene: TRBJ2-1; CDR3 protein: CASSSLGTGQNEQFF; CDR3 DNA: TGTGCCAGCAGCTCCCTGGGGACAGGGCAAAATGAGCAGTTCTTC
clone size: few; D gene: -; V gene: TRBV5-4; J gene: TRBJ1-4; CDR3 protein: CASSRARGEKLFF; CDR3 DNA: TGTGCCAGCAGCCGGGCCAGGGGAGAAAAACTGTTTTTT
clone size: -; D gene: -; V gene: TRBV30; J gene: TRBJ1-2; CDR3 protein: CAWSVVVGGYTF; CDR3 DNA: TGTGCCTGGAGTGTAGTGGTTGGTGGCTACACCTTC
clone size: -; D gene: TRBD1; V gene: TRBV10-2; J gene: TRBJ2-4; CDR3 protein: CASSELQGADIQYF; CDR3 DNA: TGCGCCAGCAGTGAGCTCCAGGGGGCTGACATTCAGTACTTC
clone size: -; D gene: -; V gene: TRBV28; J gene: TRBJ1-6; CDR3 protein: CASGLDARGNSPLHF; CDR3 DNA: TGTGCCAGCGGGCTGGACGCCAGAGGAAATTCACCCCTCCACTTT
clone size: -; D gene: -; V gene: TRBV7-2; J gene: TRBJ1-3; CDR3 protein: CASSPQTGRNTIYF; CDR3 DNA: TGTGCCAGCAGCCCCCAGACAGGAAGAAACACCATATATTTT
clone size: few; D gene: -; V gene: TRBV5-1; J gene: TRBJ2-3; CDR3 protein: CASSNARGEDTQYF; CDR3 DNA: TGCGCCAGCTCTAATGCTCGCGGGGAAGATACGCAGTATTTT
clone size: -; D gene: -; V gene: TRBV7-2; J gene: TRBJ2-3; CDR3 protein: CASSPARGTDTQYF; CDR3 DNA: TGTGCCAGCAGCCCTGCTAGAGGCACAGATACGCAGTATTTT
clone size: -; D gene: -; V gene: TRBV7-9; J gene: TRBJ1-3; CDR3 protein: CASSLNPAGVNENTIYF; CDR3 DNA: TGTGCCAGCAGCTTAAACCCAGCAGGGGTAAATGAAAACACCATATATTTT
clone size: -; D gene: -; V gene: TRBV3-1/TRBV3-2; J gene: TRBJ1-2; CDR3 protein: CASSQGGAQPLGYTF; CDR3 DNA: TGTGCCAGCAGCCAAGGCGGGGCACAGCCGTTGGGCTACACCTTC
clone size: -; D gene: TRBD1; V gene: TRBV5-1; J gene: TRBJ2-1; CDR3 protein: CASSLAAGQGRNEQFF; CDR3 DNA: TGCGCCAGCAGCTTGGCCGCTGGACAGGGGAGGAATGAGCAGTTCTTC
clone size: -; D gene: TRBD1; V gene: TRBV19; J gene: TRBJ2-7; CDR3 protein: CASSAGQGASYEQYF; CDR3 DNA: TGTGCCAGTAGTGCCGGACAGGGTGCCTCCTACGAGCAGTACTTC
clone size: few; D gene: -; V gene: TRBV5-1; J gene: TRBJ1-1; CDR3 protein: CASSIRTANTEAFF; CDR3 DNA: TGCGCCAGCAGCATTAGGACAGCGAACACTGAAGCTTTCTTT
clone size: -; D gene: TRBD2; V gene: TRBV6-5; J gene: TRBJ2-7; CDR3 protein: CASLGLAGNEQYF; CDR3 DNA: TGTGCCAGCTTGGGACTAGCGGGGAATGAGCAGTACTTC
clone size: few; D gene: TRBD1; V gene: TRBV19; J gene: TRBJ1-6; CDR3 protein: CASSPVQGARSPLHF; CDR3 DNA: TGTGCCAGTAGCCCAGTGCAGGGGGCCCGTTCACCCCTCCACTTT
clone size: -; D gene: -; V gene: TRBV7-2; J gene: TRBJ2-3; CDR3 protein: CASSLRQEDTQYF; CDR3 DNA: TGTGCCAGCAGCTTACGGCAAGAGGATACGCAGTATTTT
clone size: -; D gene: -; V gene: TRBV19; J gene: TRBJ1-4; CDR3 protein: CASTDIGTLNEKLFF; CDR3 DNA: TGTGCCAGTACCGATATCGGGACCCTTAATGAAAAACTGTTTTTT